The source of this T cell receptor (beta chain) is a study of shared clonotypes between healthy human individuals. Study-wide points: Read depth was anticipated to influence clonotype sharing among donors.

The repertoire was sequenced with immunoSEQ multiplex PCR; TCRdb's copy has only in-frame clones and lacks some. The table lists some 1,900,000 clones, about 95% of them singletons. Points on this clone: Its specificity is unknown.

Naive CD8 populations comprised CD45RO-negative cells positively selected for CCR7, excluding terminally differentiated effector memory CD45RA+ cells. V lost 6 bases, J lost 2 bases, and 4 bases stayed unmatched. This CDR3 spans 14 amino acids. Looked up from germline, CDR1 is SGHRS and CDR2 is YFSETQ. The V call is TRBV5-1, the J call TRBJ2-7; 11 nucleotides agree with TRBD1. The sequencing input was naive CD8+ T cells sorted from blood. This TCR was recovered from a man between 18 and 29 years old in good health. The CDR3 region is CASKTGQGAYEQYF. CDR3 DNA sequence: TGCGCCAGCAAGACGGGACAGGGGGCCTACGAGCAGTACTTC.